Listed below are T cell receptor beta chains from one sample, sequenced in a study of human T cells and chemical hapten exposure. Each CDR3 protein gets one entry after TCRdb re-called the RACE reads with MiXCR. Of 300,000 to 450,000 distinct CDR3 sequences in the sample, approximately 5% were seen once. The sequencing used whole blood, collected in connection with sensitization to the hapten diphenylcyclopropenone (DPC). The source is a woman in her 50s with alopecia areata. Some clones in this sample may be carry-over from other donors' samples. CDR3s include the opening cysteine and the closing phenylalanine or tryptophan. D genes are given only for firm matches. Not every row has a clone size; where given, it reads once, few, many or a size class.

CDR3aa: CALGGGDEQFF
CDR3nt: TGTGCCCTCGGGGGGGGCGATGAGCAGTTCTTC
j_gene: TRBJ2-1
v_gene: TRBV25-1
abundance: few
d_gene: TRBD2

CDR3aa: CASSPLMGDTQYF
CDR3nt: TGTGCCAGCAGCCCCCTAATGGGCGATACGCAGTATTTT
j_gene: TRBJ2-3
v_gene: TRBV11-3
abundance: many
d_gene: .

CDR3aa: CASSTVRGQGGETQYF
CDR3nt: TGTGCCAGCAGTACAGTCCGGGGACAGGGAGGAGAGACCCAGTACTTC
j_gene: TRBJ2-5
v_gene: TRBV7-9
abundance: .
d_gene: TRBD1

CDR3aa: CASSPTGGTEQYF
CDR3nt: TGTGCCAGCAGCCCTACAGGGGGCACCGAGCAGTACTTC
j_gene: TRBJ2-7
v_gene: TRBV28
abundance: .
d_gene: TRBD1

CDR3aa: CASSLDNLQGSPLHF
CDR3nt: TGTGCCAGCAGTTTAGACAATCTACAGGGTTCACCCCTCCACTTT
j_gene: TRBJ1-6
v_gene: TRBV12-3/TRBV12-4
abundance: few
d_gene: .

CDR3aa: CASSKLAGAGDYEQYF
CDR3nt: TGTGCCAGCAGTAAATTAGCTGGTGCGGGGGACTACGAGCAGTACTTC
j_gene: TRBJ2-7
v_gene: TRBV27
abundance: many
d_gene: TRBD2

CDR3aa: CASSSDGQGRAEQYF
CDR3nt: TGTGCCAGCAGTTCAGATGGGCAGGGGAGGGCCGAGCAGTACTTC
j_gene: TRBJ2-7
v_gene: TRBV6-5
abundance: many
d_gene: .

CDR3aa: CSARGTGNQPQHF
CDR3nt: TGCAGTGCTAGAGGGACCGGGAATCAGCCCCAGCATTTT
j_gene: TRBJ1-5
v_gene: TRBV20-1
abundance: few
d_gene: .

CDR3aa: CASSQVAGREAFF
CDR3nt: TGCGCCAGCAGCCAAGTAGCAGGACGGGAAGCTTTCTTT
j_gene: TRBJ1-1
v_gene: TRBV4-3
abundance: many
d_gene: .

CDR3aa: CASSLTGYGSPLHF
CDR3nt: TGCGCCAGCAGCTTAACAGGGTACGGATCACCCCTCCACTTT
j_gene: TRBJ1-6
v_gene: TRBV5-1
abundance: .
d_gene: .

CDR3aa: CASSPRTGEAFF
CDR3nt: TGTGCCAGCTCACCACGGACAGGGGAAGCTTTCTTT
j_gene: TRBJ1-1
v_gene: TRBV18
abundance: many
d_gene: TRBD1

CDR3aa: CASSQLDWSSYEQYF
CDR3nt: TGTGCCAGCAGCCAATTGGACTGGAGCTCCTACGAGCAGTACTTC
j_gene: TRBJ2-7
v_gene: TRBV28
abundance: many
d_gene: .

CDR3aa: CASSTPRTGLARETQYF
CDR3nt: TGTGCCAGCAGCACCCCTCGGACAGGTCTAGCTCGGGAGACCCAGTACTTC
j_gene: TRBJ2-5
v_gene: TRBV9
abundance: many
d_gene: TRBD1

CDR3aa: CASSSPGRKNIQYF
CDR3nt: TGTGCCAGCAGTTCCCCAGGGCGGAAAAACATTCAGTACTTC
j_gene: TRBJ2-4
v_gene: TRBV28
abundance: few
d_gene: .

CDR3aa: CASSLIAGGMSTDTQYF
CDR3nt: TGTGCCAGCAGCTTAATAGCGGGGGGGATGAGCACAGATACGCAGTATTTT
j_gene: TRBJ2-3
v_gene: TRBV7-2
abundance: .
d_gene: TRBD2

CDR3aa: CSARDGGMDQPQHF
CDR3nt: TGCAGTGCTAGAGATGGGGGGATGGATCAGCCCCAGCATTTT
j_gene: TRBJ1-5
v_gene: TRBV20-1
abundance: many
d_gene: .

CDR3aa: CASSTTNRRVGQPQHF
CDR3nt: TGTGCCAGCAGTACTACAAACCGCAGGGTAGGTCAGCCCCAGCATTTT
j_gene: TRBJ1-5
v_gene: TRBV12-3/TRBV12-4
abundance: .
d_gene: .

CDR3aa: CAIPYSGNTIYF
CDR3nt: TGTGCCATCCCGTACTCTGGAAACACCATATATTTT
j_gene: TRBJ1-3
v_gene: TRBV12-3/TRBV12-4
abundance: .
d_gene: .

CDR3aa: CASSLSVGRGRSPLHF
CDR3nt: TGTGCCAGCAGTTTATCCGTCGGCAGGGGTAGGTCACCCCTCCACTTT
j_gene: TRBJ1-6
v_gene: TRBV27
abundance: many
d_gene: .

CDR3aa: CSAPRPGSYEQYF
CDR3nt: TGCAGTGCTCCTCGTCCGGGATCCTACGAGCAGTACTTC
j_gene: TRBJ2-7
v_gene: TRBV20-1
abundance: .
d_gene: .

CDR3aa: CSASVLDQETQYF
CDR3nt: TGCAGTGCTAGCGTGCTGGACCAAGAGACCCAGTACTTC
j_gene: TRBJ2-5
v_gene: TRBV20-1
abundance: many
d_gene: .

CDR3aa: CSVLDSGRAIGELFF
CDR3nt: TGCAGCGTTCTAGATAGCGGGAGAGCTATAGGGGAGCTGTTTTTT
j_gene: TRBJ2-2
v_gene: TRBV29-1
abundance: .
d_gene: TRBD2

CDR3aa: CASRPIRQGDDGEQFF
CDR3nt: TGTGCCAGCAGACCTATCCGACAGGGGGATGACGGTGAGCAGTTCTTC
j_gene: TRBJ2-1
v_gene: TRBV12-3/TRBV12-4
abundance: few
d_gene: TRBD1

CDR3aa: CATRDRGRNTIYF
CDR3nt: TGTGCCACCCGAGACAGGGGAAGAAACACCATATATTTT
j_gene: TRBJ1-3
v_gene: TRBV3-1
abundance: few
d_gene: TRBD1

CDR3aa: CASSQVRGNEQFF
CDR3nt: TGTGCCAGCAGCCAAGTTAGGGGCAATGAGCAGTTCTTC
j_gene: TRBJ2-1
v_gene: TRBV14
abundance: many
d_gene: .

CDR3aa: CASARADTQETQYF
CDR3nt: TGCGCCAGCGCTAGAGCGGACACCCAAGAGACCCAGTACTTC
j_gene: TRBJ2-5
v_gene: TRBV5-1
abundance: many
d_gene: .